A single TCR beta chain is shown here with its context. Its antigen is not yet known. No clone much larger than this one lies a single base away; base qualities are absent. TCR CDR3 regions were amplified from genomic DNA by multiplex PCR using the deep immunoSEQ assay. Genomic DNA extracted from each cell subset was distributed evenly over all wells of several immunoSEQ 96-well plates, and each plate served as one replicate. For sorted subsets, around 200 ng genomic DNA, equal to some 28,000 T cell genomes, was loaded into each replicate PCR. Purified libraries were quantified with a Qubit 3.0 fluorometer, sized on a Bioanalyzer 2100, and re-quantified with the KAPA Library Quantification kit. Every immunoSEQ 96-well plate was sequenced on a separate single-read 150-cycle Illumina NextSeq 550 flow cell. The authors processed their data as follows. Because the immunoSEQ output included only junctional sequences and no quality scores, the filtering could not be the same as the filtering used for full-length reads. To assign V/J genes and CDR3, sequences were annotated against IMGT germline references using PyIR, a Python wrapper for IgBLAST v1.9. Reads were removed for weak V/J assignments (E-value above 1e-6), missing CDR3, stop codons, out-of-frame junctions, or ambiguous translated residues. V3J clonotypes were defined as sequences sharing the same inferred V gene, J gene, and CDR3 amino acid sequence. Percentage overlap between repertoires was calculated by dividing the number of shared unique clonotypes by the size of the smaller repertoire. RTK rarefaction, the Chao1 estimator, and Recon v2.1 estimates of unobserved clonotypes were used to assess repertoire richness. Generation probabilities were computed with OLGA for all TCRbeta clonotypes obtained by the gDNA method from several donors. TCRdb took this table from immuneACCESS and kept in-frame rearrangements with V and J called. Such tables lack part of the clones; where checked against another copy, unresolved V genes explain under half of the gap, and the rest is unexplained. That table furnishes V, J and clone size, whereas the DNA furnished D and trimming. The sample has approximately 340,000 clones on record, 73% of them singletons. The ten largest clonotypes hold more than 9% of the sample.

This record comes from a study of shared clonotypes between healthy human individuals (dated by TCRdb to 2018 to 2020). Turning to the overall study: Two women and a few men aged 18 to 49 years were included in the cohort. For each donor, CD4 naive and CD4 memory were each given three plates, CD8 naive was given two plates, and CD8 memory was given one plate. To estimate repertoire size and how much clonotype sharing occurs between individuals, the study deeply sequenced the blood TCR repertoires of five or six healthy adults. To increase sequencing depth and limit assay-specific biases, different laboratories used diverse techniques to prepare libraries and sequence TCR repertoires. Per donor, leukapheresis produced somewhere between about 0.94 and 10 billion PBMCs. What the research found in general, with its limitations: Pairwise subsampling led to the expectation that sequencing depth would affect the degree of clonotype sharing among donors. Sampling was restricted to blood, and TCR repertoires in tissues likely differ from the TCR repertoires found in blood. Because the study included a small number of donors, the genetic and exposure-history diversity represented was limited. When four donors were compared, the shared fraction of clonotypes was about 5.2% for naive CD4, approximately 3.3% for naive CD8, 2% to 2.5% for memory CD4, and 0.35% to 0.5% for memory CD8. Rarefaction of sorted-subset datasets indicated incomplete sequencing despite the large sequencing depth. Clonotypes shared by all four sorted-subset donors showed higher generation probabilities than non-shared clonotypes. Naive subsets generally had larger estimated clonotype richness than memory subsets did.

Donors were healthy HIV-negative adults with no recently reported acute infections or vaccinations. Every donor was a Caucasian adult living in Nashville, Tennessee, USA. CD4+ T cells were enriched through magnetic negative selection, after which naive cells were positively selected on CD45RA and the remaining negative fraction served as the memory subset. Blood was collected by leukapheresis, and PBMCs were isolated by Ficoll-Histopaque density gradient centrifugation and then cryopreserved in liquid nitrogen vapor phase. Analytical flow cytometry was used to check the purity and quantity of every magnetically sorted T cell population. From each sorted fraction, genomic DNA was isolated and quantified by UV absorbance on a Nanodrop 2000c. The sample was memory CD4+ T cells sorted from blood. According to the study, the label for this sample's cell subset or site signals: CD45RA-negative fraction. This clonotype was sampled from a man aged 30-40 years in good health.

The CDR3 protein sequence reads: CASSARTGVFGQYF. DNA sequence: TGTGCCAGCAGTGCGCGGACGGGGGTCTTCGGGCAGTACTTC. The chain joins TRBV6-1 to TRBJ2-7; 6 matching bases give a weak D call of TRBD2. V loses 4 bases of germline sequence and J loses 9 bases, and the interval between the two ends is 19 bases. Including cysteine and phenylalanine, the CDR3 has 14 amino acids. Only the CDR3 DNA is retained, 42 bases long and in frame from the first base. The germline V gene specifies MNHNS as CDR1 and SASEGT as CDR2.